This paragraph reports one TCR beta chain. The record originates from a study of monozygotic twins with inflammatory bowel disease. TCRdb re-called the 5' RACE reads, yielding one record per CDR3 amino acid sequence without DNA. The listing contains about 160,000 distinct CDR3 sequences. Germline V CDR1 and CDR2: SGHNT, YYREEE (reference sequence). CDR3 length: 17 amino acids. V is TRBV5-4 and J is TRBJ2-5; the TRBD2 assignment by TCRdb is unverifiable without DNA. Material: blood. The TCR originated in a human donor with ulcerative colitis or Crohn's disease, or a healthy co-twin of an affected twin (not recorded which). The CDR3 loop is CASSLFSGSRTGGTQYF. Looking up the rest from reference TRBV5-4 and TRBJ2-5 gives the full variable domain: ETGVTQSPTHLIKTRGQQVTLRCSSQSGHNTVSWYQQALGQGPQFIFQYYREEENGRGNFPPRFSGLQFPNYSSELNVNALELDDSALYLCASSLFSGSRTGGTQYFGPGTRLLVL.